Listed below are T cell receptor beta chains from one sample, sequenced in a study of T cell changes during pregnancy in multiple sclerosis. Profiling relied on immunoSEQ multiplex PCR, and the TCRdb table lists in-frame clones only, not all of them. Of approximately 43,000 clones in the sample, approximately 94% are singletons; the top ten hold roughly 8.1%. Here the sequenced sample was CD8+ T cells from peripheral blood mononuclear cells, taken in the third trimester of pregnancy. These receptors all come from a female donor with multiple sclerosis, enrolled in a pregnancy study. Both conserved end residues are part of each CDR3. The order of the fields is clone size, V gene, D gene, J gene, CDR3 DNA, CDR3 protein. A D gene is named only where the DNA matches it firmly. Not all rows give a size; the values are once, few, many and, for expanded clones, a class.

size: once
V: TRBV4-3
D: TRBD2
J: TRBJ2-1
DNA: TGCGCCAGCAGCCAAGATAGGTTAGCGGGAGTTTACAATGAGCAGTTCTTC
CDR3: CASSQDRLAGVYNEQFF

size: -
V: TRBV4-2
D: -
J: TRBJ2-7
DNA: TGTGCCAGCAGCCAAGTTCCGGGGTCTGGTATCTACGAGCAGTACTTC
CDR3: CASSQVPGSGIYEQYF

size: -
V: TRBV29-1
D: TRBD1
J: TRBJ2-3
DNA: TGCAGCGTTGAATCCCCGGGACAGGTCCAATATTTT
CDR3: CSVESPGQVQYF

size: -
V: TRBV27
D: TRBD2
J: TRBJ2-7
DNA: TGTGCCAGCAGCCTACCCAGCGGGGGGGAGCAGTACTTC
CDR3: CASSLPSGGEQYF

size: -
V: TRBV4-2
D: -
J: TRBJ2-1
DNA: TGTGCCAGCAGCCAAGCCTCCAGGGCCCATGAGCAGTTCTTC
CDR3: CASSQASRAHEQFF

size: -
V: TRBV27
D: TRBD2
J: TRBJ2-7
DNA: TGTGCCAGCAGTTCGGGGTTTGGGACTAGAACCCTCGAGCAGTACTTC
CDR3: CASSSGFGTRTLEQYF

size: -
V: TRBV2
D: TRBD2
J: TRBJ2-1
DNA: TGTGCCAGCAGTGAAGGACTAGCGCCCAATGAGCAGTTCTTC
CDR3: CASSEGLAPNEQFF

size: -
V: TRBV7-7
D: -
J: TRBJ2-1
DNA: TGTGCTAGCAGCTCGGACTCCTTCAATGAGCAGTTCTTC
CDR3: CASSSDSFNEQFF

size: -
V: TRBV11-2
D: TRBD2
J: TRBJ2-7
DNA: TGTGCCAGCAGCTTAGTTCTTTCAGCGGGAGGAAGCTACGAGCAGTACTTC
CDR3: CASSLVLSAGGSYEQYF

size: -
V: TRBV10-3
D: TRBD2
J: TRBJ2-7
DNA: TGTGCCATCAGCGGTGGAGGGGAACTAGCGGGAGCGGGCGAGCAGTACTTC
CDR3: CAISGGGELAGAGEQYF

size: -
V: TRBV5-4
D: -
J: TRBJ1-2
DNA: TGTGCCAGCAGCTACTCCGGGATTACCTATGGCTACACCTTC
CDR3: CASSYSGITYGYTF

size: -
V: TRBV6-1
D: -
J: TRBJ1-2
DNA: TGTGCCAGCAGGGAGGGAGTATATGGCTACACCTTC
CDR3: CASREGVYGYTF

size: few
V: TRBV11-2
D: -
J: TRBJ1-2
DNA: TGTGCCAGCAGACCGCCCGACAAGGCCGATGGCTACACCTTC
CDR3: CASRPPDKADGYTF

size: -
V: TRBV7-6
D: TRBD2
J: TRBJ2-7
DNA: TGTGCCAGCAGCCCCCGGGGGGTAGGACCTCTCTCCTACGAGCAGTACTTC
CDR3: CASSPRGVGPLSYEQYF

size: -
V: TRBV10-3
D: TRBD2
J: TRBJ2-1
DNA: TGTGCCATCAGTTGGGGGCTTGGACTAGCGGGAGGAAGGTCCTACAATGAGCAGTTCTTC
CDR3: CAISWGLGLAGGRSYNEQFF

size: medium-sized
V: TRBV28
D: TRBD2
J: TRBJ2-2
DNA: TGTGCCAGCAGTCCGTGGGAGGGTAGCGGGAGGAGGGGAACCGGGGAGCTGTTTTTT
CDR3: CASSPWEGSGRRGTGELFF

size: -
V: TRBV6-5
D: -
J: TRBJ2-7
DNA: TGTGCCAGCAGTCCCCTTGTTGTCCCCTACGAGCAGTACTTC
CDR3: CASSPLVVPYEQYF

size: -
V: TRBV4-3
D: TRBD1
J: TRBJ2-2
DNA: TGCGCCAGCAGCCAAGATATCCGACAGGGCAGGTCCGGGGAGCTGTTTTTT
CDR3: CASSQDIRQGRSGELFF

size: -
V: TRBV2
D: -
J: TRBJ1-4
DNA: TGTGCCAACGCCTGGCGGGCAGATGGTGAAAAACTGTTTTTT
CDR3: CANAWRADGEKLFF

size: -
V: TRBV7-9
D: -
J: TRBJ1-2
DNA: TGTGCCAGCAGCTTATTCTTGGACTTAATACTCGCTGGCTACACCTTC
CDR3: CASSLFLDLILAGYTF

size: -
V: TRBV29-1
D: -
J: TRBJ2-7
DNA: TGCAGCACGACGTATGGGGGGTACGAGCAGTACTTC
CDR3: CSTTYGGYEQYF

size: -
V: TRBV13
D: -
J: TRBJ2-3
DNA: TGTGCCAGCAGACCAGCCGGGTCCACAGATACGCAGTATTTT
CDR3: CASRPAGSTDTQYF

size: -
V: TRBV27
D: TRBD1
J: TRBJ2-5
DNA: TGTGCCAGCTCCCACCTGACAGGGGTGGGAGAGACCCAGTACTTC
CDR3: CASSHLTGVGETQYF

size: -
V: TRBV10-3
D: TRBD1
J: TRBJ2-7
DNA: TGTGCCATCAGTGAGTCGGTGACAGGGGGTACCTACGAGCAGTACTTC
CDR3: CAISESVTGGTYEQYF

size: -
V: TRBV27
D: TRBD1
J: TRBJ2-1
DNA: TGTGCCAGCAGTCTCGACAGGGGTTGGAATGAGCAGTTCTTC
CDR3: CASSLDRGWNEQFF

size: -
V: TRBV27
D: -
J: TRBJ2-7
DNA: TGTGCCAGCAGTTCGAGCATAAGCTACGAGCAGTACTTC
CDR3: CASSSSISYEQYF

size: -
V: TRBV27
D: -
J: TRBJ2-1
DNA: TGTGCCAGCAGTTTAACAGGGGGGGGACTCCTTTCTAATGAGCAGTTCTTC
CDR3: CASSLTGGGLLSNEQFF

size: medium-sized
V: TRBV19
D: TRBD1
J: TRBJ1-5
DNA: TGTGCCAGTAGTATCACAGGGGCAAATCAGCCCCAGCATTTT
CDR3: CASSITGANQPQHF

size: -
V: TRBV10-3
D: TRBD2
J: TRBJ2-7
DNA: TGTGCCATCAGTGAGACTAGCGGGAGGGCCGAGCAGTACTTC
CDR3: CAISETSGRAEQYF

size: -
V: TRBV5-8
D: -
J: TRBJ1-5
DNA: TGTGCCAGCAGCTGGGCGACGGGGGGCGATCAGCCCCAGCATTTT
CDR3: CASSWATGGDQPQHF

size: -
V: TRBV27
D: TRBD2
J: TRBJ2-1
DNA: TGTGCCAGCGGGATAGGCCCCCTAGCGGGAGACATCGATGAGCAGTTCTTC
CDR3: CASGIGPLAGDIDEQFF

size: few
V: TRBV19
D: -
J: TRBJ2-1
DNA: TGTGCCAGTAGTATTAGGGGAGGACACTACAATGAGCAGTTCTTC
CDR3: CASSIRGGHYNEQFF

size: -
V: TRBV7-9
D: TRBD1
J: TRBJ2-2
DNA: TGTGCCAGCAGCCCTAGGACAGGGAACACCGGGGAGCTGTTTTTT
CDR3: CASSPRTGNTGELFF

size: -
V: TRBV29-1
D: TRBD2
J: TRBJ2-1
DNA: TGCAGCGTTGAAGTACTAGCGGGAGTCCCGTTCTTC
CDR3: CSVEVLAGVPFF

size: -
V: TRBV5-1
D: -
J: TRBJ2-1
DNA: TGCGCCAGCAGCTCACATAGTCCCGGGGGCTCCTACAATGAGCAGTTCTTC
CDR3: CASSSHSPGGSYNEQFF

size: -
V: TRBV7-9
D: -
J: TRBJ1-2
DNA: TGTGCCAGCAGCTCAGGACTGTTAGCTAACTATGGCTACACCTTC
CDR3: CASSSGLLANYGYTF

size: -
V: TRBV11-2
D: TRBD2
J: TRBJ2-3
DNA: TGTGCCAGCAGACGGACTAGCGGGAGTCTGACAGATACGCAGTATTTT
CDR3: CASRRTSGSLTDTQYF

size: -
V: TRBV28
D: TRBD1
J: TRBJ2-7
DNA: TGTGCCAGCAACGCCGGGACAGGCCACTACGAGCAGTACTTC
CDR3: CASNAGTGHYEQYF

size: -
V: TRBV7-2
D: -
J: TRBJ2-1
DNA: TGTGCCAGCAGCCTACAGAGCCCGCAGTTCTTC
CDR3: CASSLQSPQFF

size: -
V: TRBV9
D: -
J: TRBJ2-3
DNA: TGTGCCAGCAGCGGTGACAGAACCAGCACAGATACGCAGTATTTT
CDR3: CASSGDRTSTDTQYF

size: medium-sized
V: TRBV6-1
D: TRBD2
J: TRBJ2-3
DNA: TGTGCCAGCATTCTTCTAGCGGGAAGTGCAGATACGCAGTATTTT
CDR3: CASILLAGSADTQYF

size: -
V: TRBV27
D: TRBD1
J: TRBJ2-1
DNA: TGTGCCAGCAGTTTCGGGACAGTGGATGAGCAGTTCTTC
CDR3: CASSFGTVDEQFF

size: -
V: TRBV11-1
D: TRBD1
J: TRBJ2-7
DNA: TGTGCCAGCGCCCCTACGGACAGGGCTTACGAGCAGTACTTC
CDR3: CASAPTDRAYEQYF

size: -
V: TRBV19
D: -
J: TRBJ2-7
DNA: TGTGCCAGTTCGTCAGGCCTTGGTGAGCAGTACTTC
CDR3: CASSSGLGEQYF

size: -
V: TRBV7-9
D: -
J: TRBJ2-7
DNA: TGTGCCAGCAGCCATTCTAGAGCCTACGAGCAGTACTTC
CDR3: CASSHSRAYEQYF

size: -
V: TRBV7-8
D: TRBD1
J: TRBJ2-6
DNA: TGTGCCAGCAGCGACAGGGGGAACTCTGGGGCCAACGTCCTGACTTTC
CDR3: CASSDRGNSGANVLTF

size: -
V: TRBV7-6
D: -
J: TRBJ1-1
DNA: TGTGCCAGCAGCCCTGGACAAGTCACTGAAGCTTTCTTT
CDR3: CASSPGQVTEAFF

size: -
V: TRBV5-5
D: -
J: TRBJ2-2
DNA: TGTGCCAGCAGCTTGTACGGGTCGAACACCGGGGAGCTGTTTTTT
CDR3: CASSLYGSNTGELFF

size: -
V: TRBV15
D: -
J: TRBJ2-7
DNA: TGTGCCACCAGCAGAGAATCTGCCTACGAGCAGTACTTC
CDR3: CATSRESAYEQYF